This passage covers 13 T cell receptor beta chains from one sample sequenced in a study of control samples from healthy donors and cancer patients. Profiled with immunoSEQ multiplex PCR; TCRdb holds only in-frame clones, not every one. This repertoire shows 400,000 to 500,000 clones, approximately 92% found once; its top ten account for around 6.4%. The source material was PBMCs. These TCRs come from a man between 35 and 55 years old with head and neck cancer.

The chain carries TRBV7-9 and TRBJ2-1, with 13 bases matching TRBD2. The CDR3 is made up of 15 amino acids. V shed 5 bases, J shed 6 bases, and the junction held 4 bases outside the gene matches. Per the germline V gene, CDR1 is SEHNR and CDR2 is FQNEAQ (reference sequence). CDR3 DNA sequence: TGTGCCAGCAGCAAACTAGCGGGAGGGCCCAATGAGCAGTTCTTC. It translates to CASSKLAGGPNEQFF. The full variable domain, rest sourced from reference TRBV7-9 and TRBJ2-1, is DTGVSQNPRHKITKRGQNVTFRCDPISEHNRLYWYRQTLGQGPEFLTYFQNEAQLEKSRLLSDRFSAERPKGSFSTLEIQRTEQGDSAMYLCASSKLAGGPNEQFFGPGTRLTVL.

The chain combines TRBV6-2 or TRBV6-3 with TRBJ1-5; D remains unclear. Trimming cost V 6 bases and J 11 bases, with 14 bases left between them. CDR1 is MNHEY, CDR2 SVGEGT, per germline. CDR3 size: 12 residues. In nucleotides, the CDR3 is TGTGCCAGCAGCCCCCTATACGGGGCCCAGCATTTT. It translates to CASSPLYGAQHF.

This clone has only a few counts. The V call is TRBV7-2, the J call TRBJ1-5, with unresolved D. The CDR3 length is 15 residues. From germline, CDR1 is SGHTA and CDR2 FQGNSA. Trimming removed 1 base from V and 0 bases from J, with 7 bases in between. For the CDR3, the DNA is TGTGCCAGCAGCTTAGACGGAAATAGCAATCAGCCCCAGCATTTT. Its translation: CASSLDGNSNQPQHF. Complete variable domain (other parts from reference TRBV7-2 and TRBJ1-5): GAGVSQSPSNKVTEKGKDVELRCDPISGHTALYWYRQSLGQGLEFLIYFQGNSAPDKSGLPSDRFSAERTGGSVSTLTIQRTQQEDSAVYLCASSLDGNSNQPQHFGDGTRLSIL.

The CDR3 DNA reads as TGCAGCGTTGGGGGTGCGGGGTACACCGGGGAGCTGTTTTTT. Protein product: CSVGGAGYTGELFF. V is TRBV29-1 and J is TRBJ2-2; a possible D gene is TRBD2 (6 bases). CDR1 is SQVTM and CDR2 is ANQGSEA in the germline V gene. This CDR3 has 14 amino acids. V was clipped by 4 bases and J by 3 bases, with 12 bases between them.

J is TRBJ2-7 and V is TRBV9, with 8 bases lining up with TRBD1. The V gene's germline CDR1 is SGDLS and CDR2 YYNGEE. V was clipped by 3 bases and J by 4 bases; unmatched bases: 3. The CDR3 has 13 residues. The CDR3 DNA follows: TGTGCCAGCAGCGGCGGACAGGGTTACGAGCAGTACTTC. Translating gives CASSGGQGYEQYF.

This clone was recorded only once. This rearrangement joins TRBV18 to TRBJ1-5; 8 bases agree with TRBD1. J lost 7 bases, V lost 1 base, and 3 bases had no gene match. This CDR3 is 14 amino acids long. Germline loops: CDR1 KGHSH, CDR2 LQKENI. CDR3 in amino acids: CASSPLRQGQPQHF. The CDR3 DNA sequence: TGTGCCAGCTCACCACTAAGACAGGGGCAGCCCCAGCATTTT.

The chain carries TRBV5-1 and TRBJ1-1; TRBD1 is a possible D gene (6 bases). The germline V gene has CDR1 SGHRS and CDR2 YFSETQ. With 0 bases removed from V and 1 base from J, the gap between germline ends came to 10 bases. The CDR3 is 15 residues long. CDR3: CASSLGQGTNTEAFF. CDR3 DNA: TGCGCCAGCAGCTTGGGCCAGGGGACGAACACTGAAGCTTTCTTT.

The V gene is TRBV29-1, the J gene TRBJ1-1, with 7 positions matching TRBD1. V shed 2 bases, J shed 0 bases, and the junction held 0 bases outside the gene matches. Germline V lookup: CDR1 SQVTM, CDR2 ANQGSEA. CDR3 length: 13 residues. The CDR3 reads CSVETGVNTEAFF. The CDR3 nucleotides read TGCAGCGTTGAAACAGGGGTGAACACTGAAGCTTTCTTT.

CDR3 DNA sequence: TGCAGCGTCCTTCGGGGACAGGGGGCCTACGAGCAGTACTTC. The encoded protein is CSVLRGQGAYEQYF. The chain recombines TRBV29-1 with TRBJ2-7; 11 nucleotides agree with TRBD1. V gave up 6 bases and J gave up 2 bases; unmatched junction bases: 6. The CDR3 has 14 amino acids. The V gene's germline CDR1 is SQVTM and CDR2 ANQGSEA.

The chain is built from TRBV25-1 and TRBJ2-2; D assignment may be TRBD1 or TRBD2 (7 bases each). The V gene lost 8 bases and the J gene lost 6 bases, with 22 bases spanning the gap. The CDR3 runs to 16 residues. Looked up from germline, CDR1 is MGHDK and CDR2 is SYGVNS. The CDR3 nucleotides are TGTGCCAGCCATCTTACCACAGGGGAGGGATCCGGGGAGCTGTTTTTT. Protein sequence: CASHLTTGEGSGELFF.

CDR3 in DNA: TGTGCCAGCCACGGGACAGCCCAAGAGACCCAGTACTTC. This sequence encodes CASHGTAQETQYF. The chain employs TRBV6-6 and TRBJ2-5, with TRBD1 matching over 7 bases. After removal of 8 bases from V and 1 base from J, the junction contained 4 bases not matched to a gene. The germline V gene encodes CDR1 MNHNY and CDR2 SVGAGI (reference sequence). The CDR3 is made up of 13 amino acids.

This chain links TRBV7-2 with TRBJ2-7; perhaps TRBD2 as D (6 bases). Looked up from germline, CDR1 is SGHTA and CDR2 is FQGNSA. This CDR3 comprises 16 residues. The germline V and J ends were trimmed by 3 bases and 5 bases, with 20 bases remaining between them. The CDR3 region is CASSLGSGTALNEQYF. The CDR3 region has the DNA TGTGCCAGCAGCTTGGGGTCTGGGACTGCCCTCAACGAGCAGTACTTC.

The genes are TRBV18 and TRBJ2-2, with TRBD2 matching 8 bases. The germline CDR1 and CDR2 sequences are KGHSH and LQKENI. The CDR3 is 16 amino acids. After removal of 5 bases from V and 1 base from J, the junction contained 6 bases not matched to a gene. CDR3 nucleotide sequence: TGTGCCAGCTCAGGCGATCTAGCGGGGAACACCGGGGAGCTGTTTTTT. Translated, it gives CASSGDLAGNTGELFF.